Listed below are T cell receptor beta chains from one sample, sequenced in a study of blood T cell repertoires in COVID-19. Libraries were prepared by immunoSEQ multiplex PCR; TCRdb keeps only in-frame clonotypes and omits some of them. The sample lists approximately 250,000 clones, 85% to 90% occurring once. What was sequenced was PBMCs or T cells enriched from blood (not recorded which). These receptors originate from a woman aged 25 to 39 with acute COVID-19. Both conserved end residues are part of each CDR3. Each record gives: J gene, D gene, clone size, V gene, CDR3 DNA, CDR3 protein. A D gene is named only where the DNA matches it firmly. For some rows the clone size is stated as once, few or many, or as a class when expanded; others skip it.

>TRBJ1-1|TRBD1|.|TRBV5-1
TGCGCCAGCAGCACCGGGACAGCGAACACTGAAGCTTTCTTT
CASSTGTANTEAFF
>TRBJ1-2|.|.|TRBV3-1/TRBV3-2
TGTGCCAGCAGCGGCACCTACGCGGGGGATGGCTACACCTTC
CASSGTYAGDGYTF
>TRBJ1-2|TRBD1|.|TRBV9
TGTGCCAGCGGGGGACAGGGTAGCTATGGCTACACCTTC
CASGGQGSYGYTF
>TRBJ2-3|TRBD2|.|TRBV7-9
TGTGCCAGCAGCTTAGGTAGCGGGGTCCTGACCGATACGCAGTATTTT
CASSLGSGVLTDTQYF
>TRBJ2-7|TRBD2|.|TRBV29-1
TGCAGCGCCACAGGACTAGCGGGAGCCGAGCAGTACTTC
CSATGLAGAEQYF
>TRBJ1-1|.|.|TRBV7-6
TGTGCCAGCAGCTTACACAGGGCCACTGAAGCTTTCTTT
CASSLHRATEAFF
>TRBJ2-7|.|.|TRBV6-5
TGTGCCAGCAGTTCCCCCGGGGAGCAGTACTTC
CASSSPGEQYF
>TRBJ2-1|TRBD2|.|TRBV30
TGTGCCTGGAACCCGGGAGGCCTCAATGAGCAGTTCTTC
CAWNPGGLNEQFF
>TRBJ2-3|TRBD2|.|TRBV28
TGTGCCAGCAGTTTGGCGGGGGGAGGTGTAGCAGATACGCAGTATTTT
CASSLAGGGVADTQYF
>TRBJ2-7|.|.|TRBV27
TGTGCCAGCAGTTTAATAGGACAGAAATTTTACGAGCAGTACTTC
CASSLIGQKFYEQYF
>TRBJ1-6|.|once|TRBV11-1
TGTGCCAGCAGCCCTAAATATGATCGTCGAGCCCTCCACTTT
CASSPKYDRRALHF
>TRBJ2-1|.|.|TRBV2
TGTGCCAGCAAGAACTTGACGGGAGCAAGTTACAATGAGCAGTTCTTC
CASKNLTGASYNEQFF
>TRBJ1-6|.|.|TRBV6-5
TGTGCCAGCACGTCCGTACAGGGACGTGATTCACCCCTCCACTTT
CASTSVQGRDSPLHF
>TRBJ2-2|.|.|TRBV28
TGTGCCAGCAGTTTGGAGGACAGAAACACCGGGGAGCTGTTTTTT
CASSLEDRNTGELFF
>TRBJ2-3|.|.|TRBV27
TGTGCCAGCGCCTATGCAGGGCCGCTTTATACGCAGTATTTT
CASAYAGPLYTQYF
>TRBJ1-4|.|.|TRBV3-1/TRBV3-2
TGTGCCACCGGAGCAACTAATGAAAAACTGTTTTTT
CATGATNEKLFF
>TRBJ2-2|.|.|TRBV11-3
TGTGCCAGCAGCTTAGCGTCCGGGTCCAGAACTATTAACACCGGGGAGCTGTTTTTT
CASSLASGSRTINTGELFF
>TRBJ1-2|.|.|TRBV5-6
TGTGCCAGCACCGGGACTATCGGCTACACCTTC
CASTGTIGYTF
>TRBJ2-3|TRBD2|.|TRBV5-1
TGCGCCAGCAGCTTGGTGTTAACTAGCGGCACAGATACGCAGTATTTT
CASSLVLTSGTDTQYF
>TRBJ2-1|.|.|TRBV4-1
TGCGCCAGCAGCCGATCGACTGTCAATGAGCAGTTCTTC
CASSRSTVNEQFF
>TRBJ2-3|.|.|TRBV5-1
TGCGCCAGCAGCTTACTAGGCCCAGATACGCAGTATTTT
CASSLLGPDTQYF
>TRBJ2-1|.|.|TRBV4-3
TGCGCCAGCAGCCTAAGCGGGCCTTCTAGCTCCTACAATGAGCAGTTCTTC
CASSLSGPSSSYNEQFF
>TRBJ2-7|TRBD2|.|TRBV5-4
TGTGCCAGCAGCTTGGCTAGCGGCCCCTACGAGCAGTACTTC
CASSLASGPYEQYF
>TRBJ1-5|.|few|TRBV7-9
TGTGCCAGCAGCTCCAATTTGGCAGGGACTGGGCCCCAGCATTTT
CASSSNLAGTGPQHF
>TRBJ2-7|.|.|TRBV6-5
TGTGCCAGCAGCCACGAGGCAGGGGTTCCCTACGAGCAGTACTTC
CASSHEAGVPYEQYF
>TRBJ2-2|.|.|TRBV25-1
TGTGCCAGCAGTGATTCTCTTCGCGGGGACACCGGGGAGCTGTTTTTT
CASSDSLRGDTGELFF
>TRBJ1-5|.|.|TRBV6-1
TGTGCCAGCAGTGAAGTTGCAGGCCGCAATCAGCCCCAGCATTTT
CASSEVAGRNQPQHF
>TRBJ2-1|TRBD2|once|TRBV3-1/TRBV3-2
TGTGCCAGCAGCCAAGGACACATAGCGGGAGAGGATTCGGAGTTCTTC
CASSQGHIAGEDSEFF